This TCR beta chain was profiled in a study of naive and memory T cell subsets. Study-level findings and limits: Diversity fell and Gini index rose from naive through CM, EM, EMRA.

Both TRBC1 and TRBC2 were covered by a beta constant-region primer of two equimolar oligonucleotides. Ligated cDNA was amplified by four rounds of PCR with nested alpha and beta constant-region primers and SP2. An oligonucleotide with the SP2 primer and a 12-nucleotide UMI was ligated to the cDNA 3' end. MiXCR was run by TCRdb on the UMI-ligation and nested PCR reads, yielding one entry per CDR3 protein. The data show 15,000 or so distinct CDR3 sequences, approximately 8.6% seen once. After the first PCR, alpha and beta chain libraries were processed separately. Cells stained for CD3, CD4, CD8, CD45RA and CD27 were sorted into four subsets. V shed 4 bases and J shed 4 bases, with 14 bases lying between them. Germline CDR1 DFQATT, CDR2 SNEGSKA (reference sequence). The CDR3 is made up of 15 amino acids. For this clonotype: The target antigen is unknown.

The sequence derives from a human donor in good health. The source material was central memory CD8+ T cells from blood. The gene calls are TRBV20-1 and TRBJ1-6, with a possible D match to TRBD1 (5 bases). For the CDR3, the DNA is TGCAGTGCTACCCGGGACGGCAGATATAATTCACCCCTCCACTTT. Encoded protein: CSATRDGRYNSPLHF.